This T cell receptor (beta chain) was identified in a study of blood T cells in healthy people across ages. This clonotype was recorded once. The V and J ends lost 2 bases and 0 bases respectively, with 5 bases between them. Germline V gene lookup returns CDR1 MNHNS and CDR2 SASEGT. The CDR3 totals 14 residues. Then a second PCR, running about 6 to 12 cycles, was carried out with a sample-barcoded 5' primer and a J-beta primer mix. The template-switch adaptor, which had 12 random nucleotides, put a tag on each cDNA molecule. MiXCR was run by TCRdb on the 5' RACE reads, yielding one entry per CDR3 protein. The repertoire holds 790,000 or so distinct CDR3 sequences, approximately 60% seen once, with 20% to 30% in the top ten.

Material: blood. This receptor was identified in a man between 40 and 49 years old in good health. V is TRBV6-1 and J is TRBJ1-5; the D is unclear. CDR3 sequence reads: CASSERVSNQPQHF. The CDR3 region has the DNA TGTGCCAGCAGTGAACGGGTTAGCAATCAGCCCCAGCATTTT.